These 5 T cell receptor beta chains came from one sample sequenced in a study of cytomegalovirus exposure and HLA in healthy donors. TCRdb's table, derived via immunoSEQ multiplex PCR, lists solely in-frame clones and lacks some. The sample contains 150,000 to 200,000 clones, approximately 96% of which appear only once. Material: PBMCs. These receptors came from a woman under 30 in good health and CMV-seronegative.

The rearrangement links TRBV6-5 to TRBJ1-3; possibly TRBD1 for D (6 bases). Germline loops: CDR1 MNHEY, CDR2 SVGAGI. The CDR3 totals 16 residues. V lost 0 bases and J lost 3, with 12 bases in between. The CDR3 is CASSYSSGGVGNTIYF. DNA of the CDR3: TGTGCCAGCAGTTACTCCTCGGGGGGCGTTGGAAACACCATATATTTT.

This clone has just one count. The CDR3 ends on some other residue instead of the conserved phenylalanine or tryptophan, so this is likely a read error. The DNA is left out, because the CDR3 cannot be placed on it with certainty; the CDR3 is given as TCRdb lists it. This rearrangement joins TRBV6-6 to TRBJ2-7; no check of the table's D call, TRBD1, against the DNA was made. The CDR3 adds up to 12 amino acids, both ends counted. CDR1 and CDR2 (germline): MNHNY, SVGAGI (reference sequence). CDR3 sequence reads: CASSFSDSPIVG.

The sample holds one count of this clone. This chain connects TRBV5-1 to TRBJ1-1; a possible D gene is TRBD1 (6 bases). V was shortened by 4 bases and J by 0 bases, with 13 bases between the two germline ends. CDR3 size: 15 residues. Germline V gives CDR1 SGHRS, CDR2 YFSETQ. The CDR3 nucleotides are TGCGCCAGCAGCGCGGGGGACATTCTGAACACTGAAGCTTTCTTT. Its protein is CASSAGDILNTEAFF.

V and J are TRBV6-1 and TRBJ1-2, with 10 bases lining up with TRBD1. Unmatched junction bases numbered 3, after V lost 6 bases and J lost 5 bases. Germline CDR1 MNHNS, CDR2 SASEGT. This CDR3 has 13 amino acids. CDR3 amino acids: CASSRTGGYGYTF. CDR3 nucleotides: TGTGCCAGCAGCAGGACAGGGGGATATGGCTACACCTTC.

The CDR3 region is CATSRDRGPNYGYTF. The CDR3 region has the DNA TGTGCCACCAGCAGAGACAGGGGGCCTAACTATGGCTACACCTTC. V gene TRBV15 combines with J gene TRBJ1-2; 8 bases match TRBD1. V lost 0 bases, J lost 0 bases, and 0 bases stayed unmatched. The CDR3 is 15 amino acids. Germline lookup yields CDR1 LNHNV and CDR2 YYDKDF (reference sequence). The whole variable domain, remainder taken from reference TRBV15 and TRBJ1-2, is DAMVIQNPRYQVTQFGKPVTLSCSQTLNHNVMYWYQQKSSQAPKLLFHYYDKDFNNEADTPDNFQSRRPNTSFCFLDIRSPGLGDTAMYLCATSRDRGPNYGYTFGSGTRLTVV.